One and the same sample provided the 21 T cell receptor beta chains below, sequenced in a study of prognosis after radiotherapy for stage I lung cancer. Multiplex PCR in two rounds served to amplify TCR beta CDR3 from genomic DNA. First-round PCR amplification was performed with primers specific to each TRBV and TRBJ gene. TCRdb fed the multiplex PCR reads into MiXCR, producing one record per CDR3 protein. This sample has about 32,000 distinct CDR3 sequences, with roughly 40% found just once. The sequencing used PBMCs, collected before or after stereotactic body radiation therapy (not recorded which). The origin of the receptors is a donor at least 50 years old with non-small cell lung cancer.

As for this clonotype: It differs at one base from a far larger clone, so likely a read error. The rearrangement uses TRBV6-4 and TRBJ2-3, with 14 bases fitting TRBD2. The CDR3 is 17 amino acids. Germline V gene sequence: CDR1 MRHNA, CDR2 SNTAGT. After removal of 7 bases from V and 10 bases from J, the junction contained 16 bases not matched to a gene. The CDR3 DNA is TGTGCCAGCATTTACTCGTCGGGGACTAGCGGGAGTGAGGCGCAGTATTTT. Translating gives CASIYSSGTSGSEAQYF.

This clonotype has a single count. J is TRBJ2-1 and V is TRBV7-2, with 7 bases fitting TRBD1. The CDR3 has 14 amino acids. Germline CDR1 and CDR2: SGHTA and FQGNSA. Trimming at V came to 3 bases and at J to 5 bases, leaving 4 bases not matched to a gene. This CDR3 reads CASSLNRGNNEQFF. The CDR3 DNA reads TGTGCCAGCAGCTTGAACAGGGGTAACAATGAGCAGTTCTTC.

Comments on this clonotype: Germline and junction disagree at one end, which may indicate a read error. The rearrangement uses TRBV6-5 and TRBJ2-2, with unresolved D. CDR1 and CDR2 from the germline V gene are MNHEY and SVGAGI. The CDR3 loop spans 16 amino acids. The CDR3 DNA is TGTGCCAGCAGTTACAGAGCTGGGTCGGAGACCGTGGAGCTGTTTTTT. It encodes CASSYRAGSETVELFF.

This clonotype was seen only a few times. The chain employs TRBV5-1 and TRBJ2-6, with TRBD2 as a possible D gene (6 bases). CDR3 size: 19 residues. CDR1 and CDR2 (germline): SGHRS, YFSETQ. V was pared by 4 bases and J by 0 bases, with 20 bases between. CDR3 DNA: TGCGCCAGCAGCCCCCCCGGGACTCACGTCCGCTCTGGGGCCAACGTCCTGACTTTC. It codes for CASSPPGTHVRSGANVLTF.

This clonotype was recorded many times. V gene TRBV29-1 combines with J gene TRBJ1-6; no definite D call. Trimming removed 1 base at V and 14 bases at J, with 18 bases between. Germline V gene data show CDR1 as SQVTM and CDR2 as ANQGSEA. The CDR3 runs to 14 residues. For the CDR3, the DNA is TGCAGCGTTGAAGTGAACAGTGTGAGGGAAGCCCTCCACTTT. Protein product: CSVEVNSVREALHF. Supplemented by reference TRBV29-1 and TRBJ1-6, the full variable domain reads SAVISQKPSRDICQRGTSLTIQCQVDSQVTMMFWYRQQPGQSLTLIATANQGSEATYESGFVIDKFPISRPNLTFSTLTVSNMSPEDSSIYLCSVEVNSVREALHFGNGTRLTVT.

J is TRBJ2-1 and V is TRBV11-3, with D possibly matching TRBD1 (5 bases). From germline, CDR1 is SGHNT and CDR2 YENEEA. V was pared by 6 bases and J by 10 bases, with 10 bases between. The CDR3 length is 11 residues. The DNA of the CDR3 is TGTGCCAGCAGTTCCAGGGTAGAGCAGTTCTTC. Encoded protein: CASSSRVEQFF.

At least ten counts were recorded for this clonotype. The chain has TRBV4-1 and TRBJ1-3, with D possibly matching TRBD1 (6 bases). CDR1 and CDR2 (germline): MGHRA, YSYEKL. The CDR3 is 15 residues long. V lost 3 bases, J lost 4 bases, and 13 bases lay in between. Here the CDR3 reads CASSQAGGAGNTIYF. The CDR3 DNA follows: TGCGCCAGCAGCCAGGCTGGGGGGGCAGGAAACACCATATATTTT.

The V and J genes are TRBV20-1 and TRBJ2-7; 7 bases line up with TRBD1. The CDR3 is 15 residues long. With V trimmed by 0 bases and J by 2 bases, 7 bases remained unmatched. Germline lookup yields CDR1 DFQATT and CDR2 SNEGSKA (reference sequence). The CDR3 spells CSAREPGGQAYEQYF. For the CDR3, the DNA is TGCAGTGCTAGAGAGCCAGGGGGTCAGGCCTACGAGCAGTACTTC.

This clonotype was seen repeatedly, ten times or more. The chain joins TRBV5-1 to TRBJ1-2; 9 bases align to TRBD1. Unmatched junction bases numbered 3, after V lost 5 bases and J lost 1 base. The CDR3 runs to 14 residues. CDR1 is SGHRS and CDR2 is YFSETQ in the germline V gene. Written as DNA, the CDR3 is TGCGCCAGCAGTTGGGACAGGGATAACTATGGCTACACCTTC. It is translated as CASSWDRDNYGYTF.

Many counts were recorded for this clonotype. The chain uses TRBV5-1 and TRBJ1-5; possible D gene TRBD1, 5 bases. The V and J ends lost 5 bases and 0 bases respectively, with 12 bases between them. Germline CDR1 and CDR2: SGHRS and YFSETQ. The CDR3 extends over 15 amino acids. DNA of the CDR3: TGCGCCAGCAGACTGGGGGTTTATAGCAATCAGCCCCAGCATTTT. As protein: CASRLGVYSNQPQHF.

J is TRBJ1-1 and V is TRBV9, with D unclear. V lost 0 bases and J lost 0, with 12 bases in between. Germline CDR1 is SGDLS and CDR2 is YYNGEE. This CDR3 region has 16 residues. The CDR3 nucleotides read TGTGCCAGCAGCGTAGAGGACTACCCAGTGAACACTGAAGCTTTCTTT. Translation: CASSVEDYPVNTEAFF.

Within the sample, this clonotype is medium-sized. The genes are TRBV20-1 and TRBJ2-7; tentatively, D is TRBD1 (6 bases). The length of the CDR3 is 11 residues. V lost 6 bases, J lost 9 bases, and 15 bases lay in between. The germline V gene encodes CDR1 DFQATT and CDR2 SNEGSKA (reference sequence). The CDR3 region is CSAGTGRGQYF. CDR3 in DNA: TGCAGTGCAGGGACGGGCAGGGGGCAGTACTTC.

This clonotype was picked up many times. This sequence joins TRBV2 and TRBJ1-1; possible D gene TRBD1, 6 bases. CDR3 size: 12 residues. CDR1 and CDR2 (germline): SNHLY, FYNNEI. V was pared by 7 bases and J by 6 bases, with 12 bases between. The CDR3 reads CASTEGGSEAFF. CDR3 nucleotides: TGTGCCAGCACTGAGGGGGGGTCTGAAGCTTTCTTT.

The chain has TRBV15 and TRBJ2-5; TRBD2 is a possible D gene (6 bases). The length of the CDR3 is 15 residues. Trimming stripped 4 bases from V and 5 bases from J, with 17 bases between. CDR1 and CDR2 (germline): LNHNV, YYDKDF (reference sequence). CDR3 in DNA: TGTGCCACCAGCACGCGCCGGAGGGCCTCGGAGACCCAGTACTTC. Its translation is CATSTRRRASETQYF.

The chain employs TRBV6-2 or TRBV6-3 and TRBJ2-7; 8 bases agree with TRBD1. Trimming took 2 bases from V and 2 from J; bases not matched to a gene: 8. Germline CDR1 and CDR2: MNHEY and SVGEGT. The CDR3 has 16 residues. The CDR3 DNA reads TGTGCCAGCAGTTACCCCTGGACAGGGCTCCCCTACGAGCAGTACTTC. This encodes CASSYPWTGLPYEQYF.

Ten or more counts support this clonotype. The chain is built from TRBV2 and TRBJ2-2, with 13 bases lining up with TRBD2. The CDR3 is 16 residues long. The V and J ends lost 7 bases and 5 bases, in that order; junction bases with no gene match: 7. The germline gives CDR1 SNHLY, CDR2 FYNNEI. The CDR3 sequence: CASTDGLAGETGELFF. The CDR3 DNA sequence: TGTGCCAGCACCGACGGACTAGCGGGAGAAACCGGGGAGCTGTTTTTT.

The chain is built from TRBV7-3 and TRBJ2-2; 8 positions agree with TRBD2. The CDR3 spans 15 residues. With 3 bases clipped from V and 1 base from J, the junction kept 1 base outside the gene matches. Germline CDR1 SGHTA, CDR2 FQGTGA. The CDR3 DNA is TGTGCCAGCAGCTTCAGCGGGAGGAACACCGGGGAGCTGTTTTTT. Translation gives CASSFSGRNTGELFF.

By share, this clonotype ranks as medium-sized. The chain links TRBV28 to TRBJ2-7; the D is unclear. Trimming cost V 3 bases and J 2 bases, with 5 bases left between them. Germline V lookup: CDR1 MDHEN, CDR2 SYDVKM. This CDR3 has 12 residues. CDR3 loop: CASSFEPYEQYF. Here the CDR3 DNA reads TGTGCCAGCAGTTTCGAACCCTACGAGCAGTACTTC.

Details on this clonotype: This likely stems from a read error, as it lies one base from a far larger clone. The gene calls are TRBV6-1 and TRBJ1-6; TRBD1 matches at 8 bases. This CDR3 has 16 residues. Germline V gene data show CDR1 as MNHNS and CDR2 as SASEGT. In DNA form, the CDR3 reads TGTGCCAGCAGTTCACAGCAGGGGGCTGGAAATTCACCCGTCCACTTT. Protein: CASSSQQGAGNSPVHF.

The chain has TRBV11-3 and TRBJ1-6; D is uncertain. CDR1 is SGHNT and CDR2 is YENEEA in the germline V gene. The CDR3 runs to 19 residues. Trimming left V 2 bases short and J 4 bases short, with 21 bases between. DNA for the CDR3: TGTGCCAGCAGCTTATGGGTCGAGTACCTTCCTCTTTATAATTCACCCCTCCACTTT. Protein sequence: CASSLWVEYLPLYNSPLHF.

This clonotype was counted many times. The CDR3 protein is CAWSVRGNTEAFF. The CDR3, as DNA: TGTGCCTGGAGTGTACGAGGGAACACTGAAGCTTTCTTT. The J gene is TRBJ1-1, the V gene TRBV30; D is uncertain. The germline V gene encodes CDR1 GTSNPN and CDR2 SVGIG (reference sequence). V was trimmed by 0 bases and J by 1 base, leaving 6 bases between them. The CDR3 is made up of 13 amino acids.